These 4 T cell receptor beta chains were sequenced from one sample in a study of identical twins (dated by TCRdb to between 2015 and 2016). Library generation was performed with 5' RACE. The sequencer was an Illumina HiSeq 2000. TCRdb trimmed public reads at Q25 via fastp, called clones via MiXCR and kept in-frame beta chains. Entries are consolidated by CDR3 protein sequence, retaining the most common genes and DNA. Present in this sample are 310,000 or so distinct CDR3 sequences, approximately 8.5% of which were seen just once. The ten largest clones add up to approximately 2.1% of the sample. These records were also assigned to another study, of yellow fever vaccine responses in identical twins.

Sequencing was carried out using memory (CD45RO+) T cells sorted from blood. In the paper's terms, the cell subset or site label means: CD45RO+ enriched T cells. The receptors stem from a woman in her late teens or twenties in good health.

This clonotype was detected only a few times. The chain combines TRBV27 with TRBJ2-1; TRBD2 matches at 8 bases. With V trimmed by 5 bases and J by 7 bases, 4 bases remained unmatched. Looked up from germline, CDR1 is MNHEY and CDR2 is SMNVEV (reference sequence). There are 13 residues in the CDR3. The chain's CDR3 is CASSPGGWNEQFF. The CDR3, as DNA: TGTGCCAGCAGTCCGGGGGGGTGGAATGAGCAGTTCTTC.

This clonotype showed up many times. The chain recombines TRBV3-1 with TRBJ1-1; D gene uncertain. The CDR3 consists of 13 residues. Trimming left V 1 base short and J 2 bases short, with 5 bases between. Germline V CDR1 and CDR2: LGHDT, YNNKEL (reference sequence). In DNA form, the CDR3 reads TGTGCCAGCAGCCAAGTAGTTAACACTGAAGCTTTCTTT. Translation: CASSQVVNTEAFF. The full variable domain, rest sourced from reference TRBV3-1 and TRBJ1-1, is DTAVSQTPKYLVTQMGNDKSIKCEQNLGHDTMYWYKQDSKKFLKIMFSYNNKELIINETVPNRFSPKSPDKAHLNLHINSLELGDSAVYFCASSQVVNTEAFFGQGTRLTVV.

This clonotype was found many times. J is TRBJ2-1 and V is TRBV20-1; D tentatively reads TRBD1 or TRBD2 (6 bases each). Deletions cut 6 bases from V and 0 bases from J, with 12 bases between. Germline-derived CDR1 and CDR2 are DFQATT and SNEGSKA (reference sequence). CDR3 length equals 14 residues. This CDR3 is CSAKGGPSYNEQFF. The CDR3 bases are TGCAGTGCCAAGGGGGGTCCCTCCTACAATGAGCAGTTCTTC.

This clonotype came up once. With a much larger clone just one base away, this may be a read error. This chain uses TRBV20-1 with TRBJ1-5; 7 bases are a match to TRBD1. The CDR3 is 15 amino acids. Germline lookup yields CDR1 DFQATT and CDR2 SNEGSKA (reference sequence). Trimming cost V 6 bases and J 0 bases; bases outside gene matches: 8. CDR3 region: CSAKNPGGSNQPQHF. The CDR3 DNA is TGCAGTGCAAAAAACCCAGGGGGTAGCAATCAGCCCCAGCATTTT.